A single T cell receptor beta chain is shown here with its context. Germline V gene lookup returns CDR1 SEHNR and CDR2 FQNEAQ (reference sequence). Trimming left V 7 bases short and J 4 bases short, with 20 bases between. The CDR3 loop spans 16 amino acids. The sample belongs to a study of shared clonotypes between healthy human individuals. Here immunoSEQ multiplex PCR was the method, and the copy in TCRdb shows in-frame clones only, minus some. The data show about 2.5 million clones, 92% seen once. The material sequenced was naive CD4+ T cells from PBMCs. Subset of the sample: CD45RA+ positively selected. The sequence was collected from a man aged 18 to 29 in good health. Some clones in this sample may be carry-over from other donors' samples. V usage is TRBV7-9 and J usage is TRBJ1-3, with D possibly being TRBD1 (5 bases). CDR3 nucleotide sequence: TGTGCCAGCACCACCCCGCGGGGACTAAGGGGAAACACCATATATTTT. Its protein product is CASTTPRGLRGNTIYF.